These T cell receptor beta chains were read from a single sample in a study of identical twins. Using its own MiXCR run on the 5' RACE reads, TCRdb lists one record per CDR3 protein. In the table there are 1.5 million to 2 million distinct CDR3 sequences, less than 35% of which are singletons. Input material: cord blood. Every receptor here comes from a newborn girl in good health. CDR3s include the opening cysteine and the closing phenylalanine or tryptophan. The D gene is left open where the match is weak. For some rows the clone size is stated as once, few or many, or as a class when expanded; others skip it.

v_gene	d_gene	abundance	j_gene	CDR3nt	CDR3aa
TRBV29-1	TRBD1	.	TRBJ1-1	TGCAGCGTTGGGACAGGTCCTTACATGAACACTGAAGCTTTCTTT	CSVGTGPYMNTEAFF
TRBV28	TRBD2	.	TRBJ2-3	TGTGCCAGCAATGTAGGACTAGCGGAGGGCGCAGATACGCAGTATTTT	CASNVGLAEGADTQYF
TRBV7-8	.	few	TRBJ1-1	TGTGCCAGCAGCCCCACCCCGGGACACTTAACCACTGAAGCTTTCTTT	CASSPTPGHLTTEAFF
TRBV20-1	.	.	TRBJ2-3	TGCAGTGCTAGACCTCCGACATTTAGCGGAGATACGCAGTATTTT	CSARPPTFSGDTQYF
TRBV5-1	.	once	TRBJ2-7	TGCGCCAGCAGCTTTGGTGGTGTGAGCACCTCCTACGAGCAGTACTTC	CASSFGGVSTSYEQYF
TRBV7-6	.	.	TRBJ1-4	TGTGCCAGCAGCCCCGGTCCCCACATTGAAAAACTGTTTTTT	CASSPGPHIEKLFF
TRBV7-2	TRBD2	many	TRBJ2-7	TGTGCCAGCAGCTACCATAATAGCGGGAGGAGCTCCTACGAGCAGTACTTC	CASSYHNSGRSSYEQYF
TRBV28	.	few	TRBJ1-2	TGTGCCAGTAGAGTTCAGGCCTATGGCTACACCTTC	CASRVQAYGYTF
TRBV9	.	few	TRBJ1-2	TGTGCCAGCAGCGTAGGTCGGGCCGACAACTATGGCTACACCTTC	CASSVGRADNYGYTF
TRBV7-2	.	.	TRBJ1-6	TGTGCCAGCAGCTTAGTTCTCTTGTCCTATAATTCACCCCTCCACTTT	CASSLVLLSYNSPLHF
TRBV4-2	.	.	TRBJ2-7	TGTGCCTGCAGCCAAGATTTATATCCCGACTACGAGCAGTACTTC	CACSQDLYPDYEQYF
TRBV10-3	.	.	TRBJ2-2	TGTGCCATCAGTGCGGGGTTGCGCACCGGGGAGCTGTTTTTT	CAISAGLRTGELFF
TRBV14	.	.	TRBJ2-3	TGTGCCAGCAGCCAAGTCCCTAGCGCTAATACGCAGTATTTT	CASSQVPSANTQYF
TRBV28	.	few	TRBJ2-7	TGTGCCAGCAGTTTGGGGTCTTATTTTACCTACGAGCAGTACTTC	CASSLGSYFTYEQYF
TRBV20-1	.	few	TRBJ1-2	TGCAGTGCTACCCCCGCAGGTTCAGGGGCTGGCTACACCTTC	CSATPAGSGAGYTF
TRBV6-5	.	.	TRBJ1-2	TGTGCCAGCAGTTACGGAGGGGTCGGCTACACCTTC	CASSYGGVGYTF
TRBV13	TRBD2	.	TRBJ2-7	TGTGCCAGCAGCTTAGGCTGGGCCTCGGGGGAGGGGTCCTACGAGCAGTACTTC	CASSLGWASGEGSYEQYF
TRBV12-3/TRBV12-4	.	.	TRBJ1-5	TGTGCCAGCAGTTTGGGGCAGATCCTCGGGCCCCAGCATTTT	CASSLGQILGPQHF
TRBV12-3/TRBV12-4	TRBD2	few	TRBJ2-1	TGTGCCAGCAGAGCCTCTCCGGGGACTAGCGGGGGGGATGAGCAGTTCTTC	CASRASPGTSGGDEQFF
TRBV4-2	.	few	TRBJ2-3	TGTGCCAGCAGCCAACCGCCGGGGCGGGCTCGGCCGGTGCTTAGCACAGATACGCAGTATTTT	CASSQPPGRARPVLSTDTQYF
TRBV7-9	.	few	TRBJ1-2	TGTGCCAGCAGCTTAGATTCAGGGGCAAATGGCTACACCTTC	CASSLDSGANGYTF
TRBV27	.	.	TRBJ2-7	TGTGCCAGCAGTACTAACTTATTCTCCTACGAGCAGTACTTC	CASSTNLFSYEQYF
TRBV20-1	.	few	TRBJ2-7	TGCAGTGCTAGAGGAGGGCCGGGTTTAAGCTCCTACGAGCAGTACTTC	CSARGGPGLSSYEQYF
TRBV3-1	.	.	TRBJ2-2	TGTGCCAGCAGCCAAGGTTCAGGGTGGGGCGGCGGGGAGCTGTTTTTT	CASSQGSGWGGGELFF
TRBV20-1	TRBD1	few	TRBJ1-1	TGCAGTGCTTCCTCGCCAGGGGGTCGGACTGAAGCTTTCTTT	CSASSPGGRTEAFF
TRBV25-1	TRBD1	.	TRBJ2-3	TGTGTCGGCAGCCCTATCCAGGGGGCTCCATCAGATACGCAGTATTTT	CVGSPIQGAPSDTQYF
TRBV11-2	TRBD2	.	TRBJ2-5	TGTGCCAGCAGCTTAGAACCCCTAACTAGCGGGAGAAAGAATGAGCAGTACTTC	CASSLEPLTSGRKNEQYF
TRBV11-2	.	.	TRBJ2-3	TGTGCCAGCAGCTCCCCTGTAGCGGCAGATACGCAGTATTTT	CASSSPVAADTQYF
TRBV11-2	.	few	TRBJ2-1	TGTGCCAGCAGCTCCCTCAAATTCAATGAGCAGTTCTTC	CASSSLKFNEQFF
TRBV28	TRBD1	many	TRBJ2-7	TGTGCCAGCTTGGGACAGGATATCTCCTACGAGCAGTACTTC	CASLGQDISYEQYF
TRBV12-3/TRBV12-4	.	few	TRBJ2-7	TGTGCCAGCGATTTAGGTGGGGGATACAATGAGCAGTACTTC	CASDLGGGYNEQYF
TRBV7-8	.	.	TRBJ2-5	TGTGCCAGCAGCTTAGTCGGCGGGGGCAGCTCCGAGACCCAGTACTTC	CASSLVGGGSSETQYF
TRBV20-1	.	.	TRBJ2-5	TGCAGTGCGCACTCAGGGCAAATTCAAGAGACCCAGTACTTC	CSAHSGQIQETQYF
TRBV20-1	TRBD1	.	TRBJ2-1	TGCAGTGCTGGTACAGGGGGCGCCTACAATGAGCAGTTCTTC	CSAGTGGAYNEQFF
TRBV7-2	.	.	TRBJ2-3	TGTGCCAGCAGCCCGCCTATACGCACAGATACGCAGTATTTT	CASSPPIRTDTQYF
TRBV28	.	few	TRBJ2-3	TGTGCCAGCAAGTCGAGAGATACGCAGTATTTT	CASKSRDTQYF
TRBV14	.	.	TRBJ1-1	TGTGCCAGCAGCCGAAAGGGGGAAGCTTTCTTT	CASSRKGEAFF
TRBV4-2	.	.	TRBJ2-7	TGTGCCAGCGGCCAAGCGGGTAGCGGATACGAGCAGTACTTC	CASGQAGSGYEQYF
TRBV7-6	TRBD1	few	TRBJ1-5	TGTGCCAGCAGCGTAGTAGGCCGGGACAGTGGGAAGGATCAGCCCCAGCATTTT	CASSVVGRDSGKDQPQHF
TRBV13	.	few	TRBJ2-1	TGTGCCAGCAGCTTAGGGAAGGGAGTAACCTACAATGAGCAGTTCTTC	CASSLGKGVTYNEQFF
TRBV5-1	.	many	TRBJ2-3	TGCGCCAGCAGCCTAAGAGGAGCTAGCACAGATACGCAGTATTTT	CASSLRGASTDTQYF
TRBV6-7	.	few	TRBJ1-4	TGCGGTGGCTCTAATGAAAAACTGTTTTTT	CGGSNEKLFF
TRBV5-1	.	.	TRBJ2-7	TGCGCCAGCAAGGACGGCTCCTACGAGCAGTACTTC	CASKDGSYEQYF